Below, one TCR beta chain is given with its context. As yet, its antigen is unknown. This specimen belongs to a study of cytomegalovirus exposure and HLA in healthy donors. The study, taken as a whole, reports: As a later analysis showed, a missense DCLRE1C variant was linked to trimming of TCR beta V- and J-genes. In vitro work confirmed that a few CMV-associated chains recognize CMV antigens. A classifier reportedly called cytomegalovirus status with high sensitivity and specificity.

60 Vbeta and 13 Jbeta primers were used in PCR. Data came from immunoSEQ multiplex PCR; TCRdb stores just in-frame clones and leaves some out. This sample contains 91,000 or so clones. CDR1 and CDR2 (germline): KGHSH, LQKENI. The CDR3 totals 15 residues. With 5 bases clipped from V and 5 bases from J, the junction kept 9 bases outside the gene matches. This receptor was identified in a woman between 25 and 40 years old in good health and CMV-seronegative. The chain couples TRBV18 to TRBJ1-1, with 9 bases matching TRBD1. The sample comprised PBMCs. In DNA, the CDR3 is TGTGCCAGCTCATCACAGGGGGCTTGGAGTACTGAAGCTTTCTTT. It encodes CASSSQGAWSTEAFF.